This record looks at one TCR beta chain sequence and its context. The clone's antigen remains unknown. Per-base quality was not reported, and no clone a single base away is much larger than it. TCRbeta CDR3 regions were amplified from genomic DNA by means of the immunoSEQ Assay, a bias-controlled multiplex PCR. The authors' pipeline ran thus. The number of nucleated cells in each sample was estimated by amplification of reference gene primers within the assay. Sequence reads were collapsed and filtered to measure the absolute abundance of every unique TCRbeta CDR3 rearrangement. For each sample, productive Simpson clonality was calculated as the square root of Simpson's diversity index across productive rearrangements. TCRdb re-hosts the immuneACCESS table, in-frame sequences only. Its copies lack some clones; in the studies checked, an unresolved V gene accounts for under half of them, and the cause for the rest is not known. For V, J and clone size, that table is used; D and trimming come from the DNA. Recorded for this sample are around 60,000 clones; around four fifths of them occurred a single time. The ten most abundant clones make up about 15% of the sample.

The collaborating institutions used their own protocols to collect whole blood in K2EDTA tubes. Collaborator samples were shipped for TCRbeta analysis as frozen whole blood, isolated PBMCs, or DNA extracted from either sample type. Relative to germline, V is missing 6 bases and J is missing 1 base, with 10 bases of the junction outside any gene match. The CDR1 and CDR2 encoded by the germline V gene (reference sequence) are MNHNY and SVGAGI. The CDR3 starts with the cysteine, ends with the phenylalanine, and has 16 residues. Solely the CDR3 DNA is kept, with 48 bases framed from the first base. The data were obtained in a study of blood T cell repertoires in COVID-19 (dated by TCRdb to 2018 to 2020). Describing the broader study: The collaborator samples originated in the United States, Italy and Spain and spanned the acute and convalescent phases of COVID-19. Samples were obtained from the ongoing ImmuneRACE study (first 160 participants) and from 1,200 or so subjects provided by 6 global collaborators. Sample metadata almost always included a de-identified subject ID, COVID-19 status, age in years and sex. HLA class I and class II types, where available, came from metadata supplied by the sample provider rather than from assay-based typing. The dataset comprised deeply sampled blood TCRbeta repertoires from subjects exposed to, actively infected with, or recovered from COVID-19. The material from the prospective study consisted of cDNA or gDNA derived from T cells, B-cell-depleted T cells, or PBMCs. The repertoires were released in a freely available public database intended as a resource for research on the immune response to SARS-CoV-2.

What the authors observed across the whole study: The quantity of clinical and demographic metadata differed by source and by participant and was supplied without curation.

The specimen was peripheral blood. Recombination connected TRBV6-6 to TRBJ2-7, with 9 central nucleotides matching TRBD2. This clonotype was obtained from an elderly man with acute or convalescent COVID-19. Read as DNA, the sequence is TGTGCCAGCAGCCCCCGCGATAGCGGGGGTTCCTACGAGCAGTACTTC. It translates to CASSPRDSGGSYEQYF.